The clone carrying this T cell receptor (beta chain) was seen ten or more times. The entry originates in a study of blood T cells in healthy people across ages. CDR1 and CDR2 (germline): LGHNA, YSLEER. V lost 0 bases and J 0 bases, leaving 6 bases between the germline ends. The CDR3 is made up of 14 amino acids. Sample-barcoded 5' priming and a J-beta primer mix drove a second PCR of roughly 6 to 12 cycles. TCRdb independently ran MiXCR on the 5' RACE reads; one entry per CDR3 protein. This sample yields about 780,000 distinct CDR3 sequences, of which roughly 46% are seen a single time; less than 20% belongs to the top ten.

The chain recombines TRBV4-3 with TRBJ2-7; no firm D call. This receptor was obtained from an older man in good health. Sequenced input: blood. CDR3 DNA sequence: TGCGCCAGCAGCCAAGATTTCCCCTCCTACGAGCAGTACTTC. As protein: CASSQDFPSYEQYF.